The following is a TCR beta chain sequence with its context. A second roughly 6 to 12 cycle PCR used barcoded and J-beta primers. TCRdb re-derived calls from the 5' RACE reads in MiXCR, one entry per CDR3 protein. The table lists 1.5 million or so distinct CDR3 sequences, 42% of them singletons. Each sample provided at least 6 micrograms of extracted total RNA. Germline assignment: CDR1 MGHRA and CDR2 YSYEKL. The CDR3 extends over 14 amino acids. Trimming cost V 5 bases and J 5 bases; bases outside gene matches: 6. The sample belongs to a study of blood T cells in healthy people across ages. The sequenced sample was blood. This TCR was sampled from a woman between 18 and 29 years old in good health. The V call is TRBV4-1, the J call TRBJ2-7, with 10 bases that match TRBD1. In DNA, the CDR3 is TGCGCCAGCAGCATGGGACAGGGGCAAGACGAGCAGTACTTC. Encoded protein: CASSMGQGQDEQYF.